A single sample is the source of the 19 T cell receptor beta chains below, sequenced in a study of blood T cell repertoires in COVID-19. Generated by immunoSEQ multiplex PCR, the TCRdb table keeps only in-frame clones and is missing some. Altogether 250,000 or so clones are present, roughly 84% being singletons, with the ten largest covering around 2.4%. Sequencing was carried out using peripheral blood. Source of these receptors: a man aged 35-49 years who had recovered from COVID-19.

J is TRBJ2-5 and V is TRBV7-2; 8 bases map to TRBD1. There are 14 residues in the CDR3. With V trimmed by 2 bases and J by 5 bases, 4 bases remained unmatched. Looked up from germline, CDR1 is SGHTA and CDR2 is FQGNSA. CDR3 in DNA: TGTGCCAGCAGCTTACCAGGGGGCAGTGAGACCCAGTACTTC. It translates to CASSLPGGSETQYF.

This rearrangement joins TRBV9 to TRBJ2-1, with 9 bases identical to TRBD1. The CDR3 totals 14 residues. With 3 bases clipped from V and 6 bases from J, the junction kept 4 bases outside the gene matches. Germline V CDR1 and CDR2: SGDLS, YYNGEE. CDR3 sequence: CASSEGQGGNEQFF. In nucleotides, the CDR3 is TGTGCCAGCAGCGAGGGACAGGGAGGCAATGAGCAGTTCTTC.

The chain links TRBV5-1 to TRBJ2-7; 10 bases are a match to TRBD1. V lost 0 bases and J lost 4; bases outside the gene matches: 7. Germline V CDR1 and CDR2: SGHRS, YFSETQ. The CDR3 has 16 residues. The CDR3 reads CASSLARGQGTYEQYF. CDR3 in DNA: TGCGCCAGCAGCTTGGCCAGGGGACAGGGGACGTACGAGCAGTACTTC. Complete variable domain (other parts from reference TRBV5-1 and TRBJ2-7): KAGVTQTPRYLIKTRGQQVTLSCSPISGHRSVSWYQQTPGQGLQFLFEYFSETQRNKGNFPGRFSGRQFSNSRSEMNVSTLELGDSALYLCASSLARGQGTYEQYFGPGTRLTVT.

The chain links TRBV5-4 to TRBJ2-1, with a tentative D call TRBD1 (6 bases). The V gene's germline CDR1 is SGHNT and CDR2 YYREEE (reference sequence). CDR3 size: 13 residues. Trimming pared 0 bases from V and 12 bases from J, leaving 13 bases between. The CDR3 is CASSLGTDIGQFF. The CDR3 nucleotides are TGTGCCAGCAGCTTGGGGACAGACATAGGGCAGTTCTTC.

The chain links TRBV2 to TRBJ2-2; 11 nucleotides match TRBD2. After removal of 5 bases from V and 7 bases from J, the junction contained 6 bases not matched to a gene. The CDR3 totals 15 residues. Germline-derived CDR1 and CDR2 are SNHLY and FYNNEI. CDR3: CASSPSGRMGGELFF. CDR3 DNA: TGTGCCAGCAGTCCTAGCGGGAGGATGGGCGGGGAGCTGTTTTTT.

The chain combines TRBV18 with TRBJ1-6; TRBD1 matches at 8 bases. V lost 3 bases and J lost 5; bases outside the gene matches: 0. The CDR3 is made up of 14 amino acids. Germline-derived CDR1 and CDR2 are KGHSH and LQKENI. The CDR3 reads CASSPTGDNSPLHF. DNA of the CDR3: TGTGCCAGCTCACCGACAGGGGATAATTCACCCCTCCACTTT.

This clone was recorded once. J is TRBJ1-3 and V is TRBV19; possibly TRBD1 for D (5 bases). This CDR3 is built from 13 residues. Trimming took off 5 bases at V and 8 bases at J, with 13 bases between the two ends. From germline, CDR1 is LNHDA and CDR2 SQIVND (reference sequence). The CDR3 DNA follows: TGTGCCAGTAGTTCCGCCAGGGAGGACACCATATATTTT. It is translated as CASSSAREDTIYF.

With respect to this clone: At one end, the junction sequence differs from germline, possibly due to a read error. The chain links TRBV12-3 or TRBV12-4 to TRBJ2-1; TRBD2 is a possible D gene (5 bases). The CDR3 covers 12 residues. CDR3 in DNA: TGTGCCAGCAGTCCACCGTTTAGCGCCCGGGTCTTC. Protein sequence: CASSPPFSARVF.

Ten or more counts support this clone. The chain combines TRBV5-1 with TRBJ2-7; the D is unclear. The germline gives CDR1 SGHRS, CDR2 YFSETQ. The CDR3 runs 15 residues. V was pared by 3 bases and J by 0 bases, with 13 bases between. Here the CDR3 reads CASSSDSMSSYEQYF. The CDR3 DNA reads TGCGCCAGCAGCTCCGACTCCATGAGCTCCTACGAGCAGTACTTC.

This clone was found a few times. The J gene is TRBJ2-3, the V gene TRBV7-9; D is unresolved. Germline loops: CDR1 SEHNR, CDR2 FQNEAQ (reference sequence). V lost 1 base and J lost 1, with 6 bases in between. This CDR3 has 14 amino acids. The CDR3 spells CASSLVAGTDTQYF. For the CDR3, the DNA is TGTGCCAGCAGCTTAGTGGCAGGCACAGATACGCAGTATTTT.

This clone came up a few times. The rearrangement links TRBV10-3 to TRBJ1-2; a weak D match, TRBD1 (6 bases). CDR3 length: 14 amino acids. The V end lost 2 bases, the J end lost 7 bases, and 14 bases lay between the germline ends. Germline-derived CDR1 and CDR2 are ENHRY and SYGVKD. Here the CDR3 DNA reads TGTGCCATCAGTGAGACCTACCAGGGGTCTGGCTACACCTTC. Protein product: CAISETYQGSGYTF.

The rearrangement joins TRBV9 to TRBJ2-2, with 7 positions matching TRBD2. Germline CDR1 reads SGDLS; CDR2 reads YYNGEE. The trim removed 1 base at V and 4 bases at J, leaving 7 bases unmatched. This CDR3 is 16 amino acids long. This chain's CDR3 is CASSVRTRGVTGELFF. CDR3 DNA sequence: TGTGCCAGCAGCGTAAGGACTAGAGGCGTCACCGGGGAGCTGTTTTTT. Full variable domain (missing parts from reference TRBV9 and TRBJ2-2): DSGVTQTPKHLITATGQRVTLRCSPRSGDLSVYWYQQSLDQGLQFLIQYYNGEERAKGNILERFSAQQFPDLHSELNLSSLELGDSALYFCASSVRTRGVTGELFFGEGSRLTVL.

The rearrangement joins TRBV11-3 to TRBJ2-1; 13 bases fit TRBD2. V lost 5 bases, J lost 5 bases, and 6 bases stayed unmatched. This CDR3 has 16 amino acids. Germline loops: CDR1 SGHNT, CDR2 YENEEA. CDR3 amino acids: CASSRTSGRSNNEQFF. The CDR3 DNA reads as TGTGCCAGCAGCCGGACTAGCGGGAGATCGAACAATGAGCAGTTCTTC.

V usage is TRBV19 and J usage is TRBJ2-7; 8 bases line up with TRBD2. Per germline, CDR1 LNHDA and CDR2 SQIVND (reference sequence). The CDR3 has 15 amino acids. Unmatched junction bases numbered 7, after V lost 3 bases and J lost 3 bases. The CDR3 is CASSITAGGLYEQYF. CDR3 bases: TGTGCCAGTAGTATTACCGCGGGAGGTCTCTACGAGCAGTACTTC.

The V gene is TRBV5-1, the J gene TRBJ2-7, with 10 bases that match TRBD2. CDR1 and CDR2 from the germline V gene are SGHRS and YFSETQ. V shed 4 bases, J shed 3 bases, and the junction held 4 bases outside the gene matches. This CDR3 region has 14 residues. CDR3 nucleotide sequence: TGCGCCAGCAGCACTTGGACTAGCGGCTACGAGCAGTACTTC. Translation: CASSTWTSGYEQYF.

This rearrangement joins TRBV7-9 to TRBJ1-1; a weak D match, TRBD1 (6 bases). The CDR3 loop spans 14 amino acids. Trimming stripped 4 bases from V and 5 bases from J, with 14 bases between. Germline assignment: CDR1 SEHNR and CDR2 FQNEAQ (reference sequence). The CDR3 DNA reads TGTGCCAGCAGCTCCTCCCGGGACATAACTGAAGCTTTCTTT. Protein product: CASSSSRDITEAFF. Based on the CDR3 plus reference TRBV7-9 and TRBJ1-1, the full variable domain is DTGVSQNPRHKITKRGQNVTFRCDPISEHNRLYWYRQTLGQGPEFLTYFQNEAQLEKSRLLSDRFSAERPKGSFSTLEIQRTEQGDSAMYLCASSSSRDITEAFFGQGTRLTVV.

This chain uses TRBV11-2 with TRBJ1-4; a weak D match, TRBD1 (5 bases). This CDR3 region has 13 residues. V was cut by 6 bases and J by 6 bases, with 11 bases left in between. CDR1 is SGHAT, CDR2 FQNNGV, per germline. The CDR3 region has the DNA TGTGCCAGCAGAGACGGGGGTTATGAAAAACTGTTTTTT. This codes for CASRDGGYEKLFF.

The J gene is TRBJ2-3, the V gene TRBV11-3; maybe TRBD2 (6 bases). Germline V gives CDR1 SGHNT, CDR2 YENEEA. V lost 0 bases to trimming and J lost 5 bases, with 21 bases between them. The length of the CDR3 is 18 residues. CDR3 residues: CASSLDPRDSRFIDTQYF. CDR3 bases: TGTGCCAGCAGCTTAGATCCAAGGGACTCTCGCTTCATAGATACGCAGTATTTT.

The rearrangement joins TRBV5-4 to TRBJ1-2; TRBD1 is a possible D gene (6 bases). Trimming pared 3 bases from V and 4 bases from J, leaving 13 bases between. Germline V gives CDR1 SGHNT, CDR2 YYREEE (reference sequence). The length of the CDR3 is 14 residues. CDR3 amino acids: CASSSGGGSYGYTF. CDR3 sequence (DNA): TGTGCCAGCAGCTCGGGGGGGGGCAGCTATGGCTACACCTTC.